Following are 20 T cell receptor beta chains from one sample sequenced in a study of T cell repertoires in aging, cancer and after chemotherapy. A mixed TRB-A/B primer pool amplified rearranged TRB by multiplex touch-down PCR. TCRdb used MiXCR to reprocess the multiplex PCR reads, holding one entry per CDR3 protein. The repertoire holds roughly 3,000 distinct CDR3 sequences, with 40% to 50% as singletons. Amplification of TCR beta used genomic DNA extracted from peripheral blood. Sequenced input: blood. These receptors were obtained from a human donor with a solid tumor.

The chain uses TRBV7-9 and TRBJ2-7, with 12 bases fitting TRBD2. The CDR3 has 15 residues. Germline CDR1 SEHNR, CDR2 FQNEAQ (reference sequence). Trimming took 5 bases from V and 3 from J; bases not matched to a gene: 5. In DNA form, the CDR3 reads TGTGCCAGCAGCAGCACTAGCGGGGGGAACTACGAGCAGTACTTC. Residues: CASSSTSGGNYEQYF. Supplemented by reference TRBV7-9 and TRBJ2-7, the full variable domain reads DTGVSQNPRHKITKRGQNVTFRCDPISEHNRLYWYRQTLGQGPEFLTYFQNEAQLEKSRLLSDRFSAERPKGSFSTLEIQRTEQGDSAMYLCASSSTSGGNYEQYFGPGTRLTVT.

Notes on this clonotype: Germline is not matched at one junction end, which may reflect a read error. The V gene is TRBV5-1, the J gene TRBJ2-6; perhaps TRBD2 as D (9 bases). The CDR3 is 21 residues long. Germline lookup yields CDR1 SGHRS and CDR2 YFSETQ. CDR3 sequence reads: CASSFGRFTGGTSSRANVLTF. CDR3 bases: TGCGCCAGCAGCTTTGGGAGGTTTACAGGGGGGACTAGCTCTAGGGCCAACGTCCTGACTTTC. Based on the CDR3 plus reference TRBV5-1 and TRBJ2-6, the full variable domain is KAGVTQTPRYLIKTRGQQVTLSCSPISGHRSVSWYQQTPGQGLQFLFEYFSETQRNKGNFPGRFSGRQFSNSRSEMNVSTLELGDSALYLCASSFGRFTGGTSSRANVLTFGAGSRLTVL.

This clonotype showed up just a few times. The genes are TRBV27 and TRBJ2-7, with 11 bases matching TRBD2. Germline CDR1 reads MNHEY; CDR2 reads SMNVEV (reference sequence). V was pared by 10 bases and J by 1 base, with 6 bases of the junction left unmatched. This CDR3 contains 14 residues. The CDR3 nucleotides read TGTGCCACTCAACTAGCGGGAGCTTCCTACGAGCAGTACTTC. Amino acid sequence: CATQLAGASYEQYF.

By sample fraction, this clonotype is medium-sized. The chain carries TRBV20-1 and TRBJ2-1, with no clear D. The length of the CDR3 is 12 residues. CDR1 is DFQATT, CDR2 SNEGSKA, per germline (reference sequence). V dropped 3 bases and J dropped 5 bases, with 8 bases sitting between them. In DNA form, the CDR3 reads TGCAGTGCTAGGTGGCAGGACAATGAGCAGTTCTTC. This encodes CSARWQDNEQFF.

This clonotype was counted between two and nine times. The CDR3 region is CASSAAQGRVSEAFF. The CDR3 DNA reads TGTGCCAGCAGTGCCGCCCAGGGAAGGGTTTCTGAAGCTTTCTTT. V is TRBV6-5 and J is TRBJ1-1; D may be TRBD1 (5 bases). The CDR3 loop spans 15 amino acids. CDR1 MNHEY and CDR2 SVGAGI come from the germline V gene. Trimming pared 5 bases from V and 6 bases from J, leaving 19 bases between.

This clonotype was counted between two and nine times. The chain employs TRBV30 and TRBJ2-1, with 12 bases that match TRBD2. The CDR3 loop spans 13 amino acids. The ends lost 1 base at V and 13 bases at J; junction bases unmatched: 5. The germline gives CDR1 GTSNPN, CDR2 SVGIG (reference sequence). As DNA, the CDR3 is TGTGCCTGGAGTGCTAGCGGGGGGGGTGGTCAGTTCTTC. Protein product: CAWSASGGGGQFF.

The chain employs TRBV20-1 and TRBJ2-5, with TRBD1 matching 10 bases. V trimming: 0 bases; J trimming: 5 bases; junction bases outside the gene matches: 3. This CDR3 has 14 amino acids. CDR1 and CDR2 (germline): DFQATT, SNEGSKA (reference sequence). The CDR3 is CSARETGGGETQYF. CDR3 nucleotides: TGCAGTGCTAGAGAGACAGGGGGCGGGGAGACCCAGTACTTC.

The chain links TRBV7-2 to TRBJ2-1; D is ambiguous. Trimming pared 3 bases from V and 6 bases from J, leaving 12 bases between. Germline loops: CDR1 SGHTA, CDR2 FQGNSA. This CDR3 is built from 14 residues. The CDR3 here is CASSLSIAGNEQFF. The CDR3, as DNA: TGTGCCAGCAGCTTGTCAATCGCAGGCAATGAGCAGTTCTTC.

The chain employs TRBV19 and TRBJ2-3; D is uncertain. This CDR3 is built from 15 residues. Germline CDR1 LNHDA, CDR2 SQIVND (reference sequence). Trimming left V 5 bases short and J 3 bases short, with 15 bases between. Written as DNA, the CDR3 is TGTGCCAGTAGTCCGACGGATCTTTCGACAGATACGCAGTATTTT. Translating gives CASSPTDLSTDTQYF.

This chain links TRBV6-5 with TRBJ2-2; D tentatively reads TRBD1 or TRBD2 (6 bases each). V was shortened by 7 bases and J by 3 bases, with 12 bases between the two germline ends. CDR1 is MNHEY, CDR2 SVGAGI, per germline. There are 14 residues in the CDR3. The CDR3: CASKGGLDTGELFF. As DNA, the CDR3 is TGTGCCAGCAAAGGGGGGCTGGACACCGGGGAGCTGTTTTTT.

The genes are TRBV27 and TRBJ2-7, with D possibly TRBD2 on 6 matching bases. From germline, CDR1 is MNHEY and CDR2 SMNVEV (reference sequence). Trimming cost V 4 bases and J 3 bases, with 10 bases left between them. This CDR3 is built from 13 residues. The CDR3 reads CASSYFSGYEQYF. The CDR3 DNA is TGTGCCAGCAGTTACTTTAGCGGCTACGAGCAGTACTTC.

Comment on this clonotype: A read error may be the cause here, since a much bigger clone is one base away. The V gene is TRBV29-1, the J gene TRBJ2-7; TRBD2 matches at 7 bases. After removal of 4 bases from V and 4 bases from J, the junction contained 10 bases not matched to a gene. Germline values: CDR1 SQVTM, CDR2 ANQGSEA. This CDR3 contains 14 residues. CDR3 loop: CSVGAGAEVYEQYF. CDR3 nucleotides: TGCAGCGTTGGGGCGGGAGCGGAAGTTTACGAGCAGTACTTC.

CDR3 nucleotides: TGTGCCATTACGCGGGGCTCTGGAAACACCATATATTTT. Protein: CAITRGSGNTIYF. This rearrangement joins TRBV6-2 or TRBV6-3 to TRBJ1-3; D ambiguous. V was pared by 10 bases and J by 0 bases, with 10 bases between. CDR3 size: 13 residues. Germline lookup yields CDR1 MNHEY and CDR2 SVGEGT.

The CDR3 is CASRLQTGSQETQYF. CDR3 nucleotide sequence: TGCGCCAGCAGACTACAGACAGGCAGCCAAGAGACCCAGTACTTC. The chain is built from TRBV5-1 and TRBJ2-5; weak D call: TRBD1 (6 bases). Looked up from germline, CDR1 is SGHRS and CDR2 is YFSETQ. V dropped 5 bases and J dropped 1 base, with 15 bases sitting between them. The length of the CDR3 is 15 residues.

The sample holds a few counts of this clonotype. The chain employs TRBV5-4 and TRBJ2-1; D is perhaps TRBD2 (6 bases). From germline, CDR1 is SGHNT and CDR2 YYREEE (reference sequence). CDR3 length: 12 amino acids. V was cut by 9 bases and J by 6 bases, with 13 bases left in between. The CDR3 reads CAMEGKGNEQFF. The DNA of the CDR3 is TGTGCCATGGAGGGCAAAGGCAATGAGCAGTTCTTC.

This clonotype appeared a few times. The chain has TRBV6-2 or TRBV6-3 and TRBJ2-7; D is unclear. Germline CDR1 reads MNHEY; CDR2 reads SVGEGT. The V end was cut by 8 bases, the J end by 2 bases, with 7 bases between. This CDR3 spans 11 amino acids. This chain's CDR3 is CASSRAYEQYF. Here the CDR3 DNA reads TGTGCCAGCTCCCGGGCCTACGAGCAGTACTTC.

The rearrangement uses TRBV7-3 and TRBJ2-1, with 9 nucleotides matching TRBD1. The CDR3 loop spans 16 amino acids. The junction had 6 bases not matched to a gene; V was cut back by 4 bases and J by 2 bases. Germline assignment: CDR1 SGHTA and CDR2 FQGTGA. CDR3 region: CASSSLTGGAYNEQFF. CDR3 DNA: TGTGCCAGCAGCTCACTAACAGGGGGCGCCTACAATGAGCAGTTCTTC.

The table lists this clonotype with a few counts. The chain has TRBV20-1 and TRBJ2-2; perhaps D is TRBD1 or TRBD2 (7 bases each). The CDR3 sequence is 17 residues long. CDR1 and CDR2 (germline): DFQATT, SNEGSKA (reference sequence). V gave up 3 bases and J gave up 7 bases, with 24 bases separating them. In nucleotides, the CDR3 is TGCAGTGCTAGGGGCCCCTCAGGGGGGGCCGGGAGCGGGGAGCTGTTTTTT. As protein: CSARGPSGGAGSGELFF.

V gene TRBV20-1 combines with J gene TRBJ1-4, with 10 bases aligning to TRBD1. Germline CDR1 and CDR2: DFQATT and SNEGSKA (reference sequence). The CDR3 covers 12 residues. CDR3 in DNA: TGCGGATGGACAGGGGGTAGGGAAAAACTGTTTTTT. This gives the protein CGWTGGREKLFF.

The V gene is TRBV12-3 or TRBV12-4, the J gene TRBJ2-3; the match to TRBD2 covers 7 bases. The CDR3 contains 14 residues. J was trimmed by 4 bases and V by 6 bases; bases with no gene match: 7. CDR3 in amino acids: CASRGLMGADTQYF. CDR3 in DNA: TGTGCCAGCAGGGGACTAATGGGGGCAGATACGCAGTATTTT.